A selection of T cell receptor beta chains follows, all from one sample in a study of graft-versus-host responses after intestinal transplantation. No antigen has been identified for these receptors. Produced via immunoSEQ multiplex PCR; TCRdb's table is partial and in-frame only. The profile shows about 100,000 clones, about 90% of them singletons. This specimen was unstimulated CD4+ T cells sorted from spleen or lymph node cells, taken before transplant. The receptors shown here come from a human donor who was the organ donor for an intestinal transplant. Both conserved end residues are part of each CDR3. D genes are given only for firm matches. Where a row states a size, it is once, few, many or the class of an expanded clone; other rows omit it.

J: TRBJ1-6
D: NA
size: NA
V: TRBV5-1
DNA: TGCGCCAGCAGCTTGGGGCAGATCAATTCACCCCTCCACTTT
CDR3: CASSLGQINSPLHF

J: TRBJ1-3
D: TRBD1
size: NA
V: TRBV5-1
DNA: TGCGCCAGCAGCTTGGCAACAGGGGGCTCTGGAAACACCATATATTTT
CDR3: CASSLATGGSGNTIYF

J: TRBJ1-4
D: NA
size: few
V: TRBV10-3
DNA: TGTGCCATCAGTGACAGGGTAGATGAAAAACTGTTTTTT
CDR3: CAISDRVDEKLFF

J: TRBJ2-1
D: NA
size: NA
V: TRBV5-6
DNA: TGTGCCAGCGTTAAAGAGGGGGGAAAAACCTACAATGAGCAGTTCTTC
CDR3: CASVKEGGKTYNEQFF

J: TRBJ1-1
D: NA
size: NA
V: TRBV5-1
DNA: TGCGCCAGCAGTCTTAGTCGAGGGATGAACACTGAAGCTTTCTTT
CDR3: CASSLSRGMNTEAFF

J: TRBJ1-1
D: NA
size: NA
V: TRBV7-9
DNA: TGTGCCAGCAGCTTAGGGGAATGGGGGAACACTGAAGCTTTCTTT
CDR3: CASSLGEWGNTEAFF

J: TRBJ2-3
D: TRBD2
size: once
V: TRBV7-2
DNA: TGTGCCAGCAGCTTGCTAGGCGGGGGGGCAACAGATACGCAGTATTTT
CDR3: CASSLLGGGATDTQYF

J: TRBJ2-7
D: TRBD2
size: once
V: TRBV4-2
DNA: TGTGCCAGCAGCCCGGCCCCGGGCGGGGGGAGCTCCTACGAGCAGTACTTC
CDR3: CASSPAPGGGSSYEQYF

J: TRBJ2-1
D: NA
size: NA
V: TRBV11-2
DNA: TGTGCCAGCAGCCGAATTACATGGAGCTCCTACAATGAGCAGTTCTTC
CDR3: CASSRITWSSYNEQFF

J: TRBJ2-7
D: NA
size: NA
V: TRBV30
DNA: TGTGCCTGGCAAACAGGGTATTGGCAGTACTTC
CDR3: CAWQTGYWQYF

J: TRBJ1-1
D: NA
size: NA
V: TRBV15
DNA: TGTGCCACCAGCAGATTAGTGAACACTGAAGCTTTCTTT
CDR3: CATSRLVNTEAFF

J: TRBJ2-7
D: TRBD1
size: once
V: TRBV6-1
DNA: TGTGCCATCCCGGGACAGGGGGTCGACGAGCAGTACTTC
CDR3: CAIPGQGVDEQYF

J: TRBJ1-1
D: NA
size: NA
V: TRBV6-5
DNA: TGTGCCAGCAGTTACTCGTTTTGGGGAGGTAGCACTGAAGCTTTCTTT
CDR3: CASSYSFWGGSTEAFF

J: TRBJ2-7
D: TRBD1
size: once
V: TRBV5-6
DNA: TGTGCCAGCAGCTGGGACCCCGGGACAGGTTACGAGCAGTACTTC
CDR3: CASSWDPGTGYEQYF